This TCR beta chain was sequenced during a study of beta chain features in type 1 diabetes. Overall study findings and caveats: Type 1 diabetes patients showed a moderate but significant shortening of TCRB CDR3s in all four CD4+ subsets. Among type 1 diabetes patients, VDJ junctions had fewer insertions and more deletions. Naive, central memory and Treg TCRB repertoires seemed to resemble each other more closely in patients than they did in healthy donors.

cDNA synthesis used the whole RNA isolate, giving expressed TCRB sequences. Repertoires were generated with immunoSEQ multiplex PCR, while TCRdb's copy carries only in-frame clones and drops some. The sample consists of more than 100,000 clones, around 8.8% of them appearing once. Comment on this clone: What it binds is not known.

The sample taken for sequencing was central memory CD4+ T cells from blood. The source is a man aged 30-40 years with type 1 diabetes.

The CDR3 sequence is CASSAGTGNSPLHF. CDR3 DNA sequence: TGCGCCAGCAGCGCCGGGACAGGGAACTCACCCCTCCACTTT. The rearrangement links TRBV5-1 to TRBJ1-6; TRBD1 agrees at 9 bases. The CDR3 is 14 amino acids. Trimming took 4 bases from V and 10 from J; bases not matched to a gene: 6. Germline assignment: CDR1 SGHRS and CDR2 YFSETQ.